This T cell receptor (beta chain) was found in a study of CD8 T cells in ankylosing spondylitis. In making TCR beta libraries, quantitative 5'-RACE with molecular barcodes was used. Each CDR3 protein is one row after TCRdb ran MiXCR on the 5' RACE reads. The sample comprises 500,000 to 550,000 distinct CDR3 sequences, more than 9.5% of which are singletons, and around 7% rests with the top ten. In this sample, this clonotype turned up once. No antigen is known for it. Germline CDR1 reads SGHAT; CDR2 reads FQDESV (reference sequence). The V segment lost 0 bases and the J segment 5 bases; nucleotides outside the gene matches: 17. This CDR3 is built from 19 residues. Overall study results and limits: Disease-associated clonotypes exhibited CD8+ identity and were relatively infrequent in peripheral blood. Ankylosing spondylitis blood appeared to be characterized by a TCR beta motif of roughly eight highly homologous variants. A subset of motif variants has previously been described in the synovial fluid and blood of reactive arthritis.

The chain couples TRBV11-1 to TRBJ2-7; 9 bases line up with TRBD2. Input material: blood, either unsorted or a sorted T cell fraction (not recorded which). The receptor's source is a male donor with ankylosing spondylitis. CDR3 bases: TGTGCCAGCAGCTTAGCCTCAGGGGGGACTAGCTGGATTCTTCACGAGCAGTACTTC. Translated: CASSLASGGTSWILHEQYF.